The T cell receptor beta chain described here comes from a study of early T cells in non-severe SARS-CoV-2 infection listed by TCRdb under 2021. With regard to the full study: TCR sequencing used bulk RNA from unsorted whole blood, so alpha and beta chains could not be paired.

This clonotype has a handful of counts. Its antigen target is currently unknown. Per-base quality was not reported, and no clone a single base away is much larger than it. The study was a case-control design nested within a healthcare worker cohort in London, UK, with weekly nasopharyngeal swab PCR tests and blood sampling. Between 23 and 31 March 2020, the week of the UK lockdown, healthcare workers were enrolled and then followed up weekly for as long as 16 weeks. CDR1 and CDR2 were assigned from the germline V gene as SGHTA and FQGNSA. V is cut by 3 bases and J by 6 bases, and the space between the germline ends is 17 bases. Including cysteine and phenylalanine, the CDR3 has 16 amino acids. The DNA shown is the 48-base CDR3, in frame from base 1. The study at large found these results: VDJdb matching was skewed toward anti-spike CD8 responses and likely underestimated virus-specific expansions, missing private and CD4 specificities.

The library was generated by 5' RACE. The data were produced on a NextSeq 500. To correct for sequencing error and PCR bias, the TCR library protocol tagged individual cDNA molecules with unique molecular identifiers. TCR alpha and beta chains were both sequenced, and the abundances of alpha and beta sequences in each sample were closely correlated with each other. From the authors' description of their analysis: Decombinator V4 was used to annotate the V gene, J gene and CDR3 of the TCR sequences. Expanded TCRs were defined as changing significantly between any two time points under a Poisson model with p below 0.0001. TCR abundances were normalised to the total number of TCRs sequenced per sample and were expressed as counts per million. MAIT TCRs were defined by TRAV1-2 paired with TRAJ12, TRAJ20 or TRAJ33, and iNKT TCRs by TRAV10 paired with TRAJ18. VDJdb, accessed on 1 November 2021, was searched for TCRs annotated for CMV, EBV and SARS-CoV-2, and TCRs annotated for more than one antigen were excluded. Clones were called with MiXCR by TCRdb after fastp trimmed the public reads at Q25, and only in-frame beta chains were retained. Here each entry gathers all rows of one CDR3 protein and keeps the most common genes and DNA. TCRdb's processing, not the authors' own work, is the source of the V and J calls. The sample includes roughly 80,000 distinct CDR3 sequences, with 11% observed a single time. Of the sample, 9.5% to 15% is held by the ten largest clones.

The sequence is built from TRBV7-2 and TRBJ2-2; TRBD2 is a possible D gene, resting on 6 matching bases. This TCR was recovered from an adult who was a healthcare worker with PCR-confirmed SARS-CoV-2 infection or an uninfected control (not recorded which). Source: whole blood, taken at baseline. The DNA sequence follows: TGTGCCAGCAGCTTGAACCGGGACTCCCGGGCCGGGGAGCTGTTTTTT. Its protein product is CASSLNRDSRAGELFF.